The rows below give T cell receptor beta chains drawn from one sample of a study of T cell responses to AZD1222 COVID-19 vaccine. The data were produced by immunoSEQ multiplex PCR, yet TCRdb's version contains in-frame clones alone and is incomplete. The sample contains about 84,000 clones, 75% to 90% of which appear only once. The starting material was peripheral blood, obtained on day 0 of AZD1222 vaccination. The receptors here all came from an adult in good health. The CDR3 runs from the conserved cysteine through the conserved F or W. The D gene is left open where the match is weak. Size values are once, few and many counts, or a class for expanded clones, and some rows have none.

once	TRBD2	TRBV27	TRBJ2-7	TGTGCCAGCAGTCAAGCGGGAGAACCCTACGAGCAGTACTTC	CASSQAGEPYEQYF
.	TRBD2	TRBV28	TRBJ2-2	TGTGCCAGCAGTTTAGTGGCGGGAGCTTCCGGGGAGCTGTTTTTT	CASSLVAGASGELFF
.	TRBD2	TRBV5-4	TRBJ2-7	TGTGCCAGCAGCTTCCCTCTAGCGGGAGGGCCTTACGAGCAGTACTTC	CASSFPLAGGPYEQYF
once	.	TRBV7-9	TRBJ2-1	TGTGCCAGCAGCTTAGATGACAGGCCCAACAATGAGCAGTTCTTC	CASSLDDRPNNEQFF
.	TRBD2	TRBV19	TRBJ2-7	TGTGCCAGTAACCAAGGGGGACTAGCGGGTCGGGGGCAGTACTTC	CASNQGGLAGRGQYF
.	.	TRBV10-3	TRBJ1-2	TGTGCCATCAGTGAGTCGGGAAGGGTTGTTGAAAACTACTATGGCTACACCTTC	CAISESGRVVENYYGYTF
.	.	TRBV5-4	TRBJ2-1	TGTGCCAGCCGCCGAACGGATTACAATGAGCAGTTCTTC	CASRRTDYNEQFF
.	.	TRBV6-1	TRBJ2-1	TGTGCCAGCAGTGAAGCGCTGGGAGATCGGGACAATGAGCAGTTCTTC	CASSEALGDRDNEQFF
.	.	TRBV6-5	TRBJ2-6	TGTGCCAGCAGTTTGGCGGACGGGTCTGGGGCCAACGTCCTGACTTTC	CASSLADGSGANVLTF
.	TRBD1	TRBV3-1/TRBV3-2	TRBJ1-2	TGTGCCAGCAGCCAACCTGACAGGGGATACTATGGCTACACCTTC	CASSQPDRGYYGYTF
once	.	TRBV7-2	TRBJ1-1	TGTGCCAGCAGCTTAGGGCAGAGTAACACTGAAGCTTTCTTT	CASSLGQSNTEAFF
.	.	TRBV11-2	TRBJ2-7	TGTGCCAGCAGCCGGCTTAGGGGGGCTAGCGGTACCTACGAGCAGTACTTC	CASSRLRGASGTYEQYF
many	.	TRBV9	TRBJ2-5	TGTGCCAGCAGCGTAGCTAGCTCGGGGACCCAGTACTTC	CASSVASSGTQYF
.	TRBD2	TRBV5-1	TRBJ2-2	TGCGCCAGCCCGGGGACTAGCGGGAGCCTTGCCACCGGGGAGCTGTTTTTT	CASPGTSGSLATGELFF
.	.	TRBV20-1	TRBJ1-2	TGCAGTGCTAGTAAGAACGAGAGGTACTATGGCTACACCTTC	CSASKNERYYGYTF
once	TRBD1	TRBV2	TRBJ2-5	TGTGCCAGCAGTGTTCAGGGACAGGGGCGAGAGACCCAGTACTTC	CASSVQGQGRETQYF
.	.	TRBV28	TRBJ1-5	TGTGCCAGCAGTTTACCAGGAGGGATAAATCAGCCCCAGCATTTT	CASSLPGGINQPQHF
.	.	TRBV10-2	TRBJ2-1	TGCGCCAGCTTAACTCGGGAGCGCTCCTACAATGAGCAGTTCTTC	CASLTRERSYNEQFF
.	.	TRBV6-5	TRBJ2-1	TGTGCCATCACGAGGCCCGCCGTCAATGAGCAGTTCTTC	CAITRPAVNEQFF
.	.	TRBV5-5	TRBJ2-3	TGTGCCAGCAGCCTCCTACAAGGAGATACGCAGTATTTT	CASSLLQGDTQYF
.	.	TRBV2	TRBJ2-1	TGTGCCAGCAGCCCCTTAAATGAGCAGTTCTTC	CASSPLNEQFF
.	.	TRBV9	TRBJ1-3	TGTGCCAGCAGCGTAGCAGGGGTTGGAAACACCATATATTTT	CASSVAGVGNTIYF
.	.	TRBV18	TRBJ2-7	TGTGCCAGCTCACTTACTGGGGTCACGTCCTACGAGCAGTACTTC	CASSLTGVTSYEQYF
.	.	TRBV11-2	TRBJ1-2	TGTGCCAGCAGCTTGGCCGGTTCCTATGGCTACACCTTC	CASSLAGSYGYTF
.	.	TRBV19	TRBJ2-1	TGTGCCAGTAGCAGGGGGCTAGCGGACCTCTCCTACAATGAGCAGTTCTTC	CASSRGLADLSYNEQFF
.	TRBD2	TRBV9	TRBJ2-1	TGTGCCAGCAGCCGTGGGGTAGGCGGCGGGAGTCTGGACAATGAGCAGTTCTTC	CASSRGVGGGSLDNEQFF
.	TRBD1	TRBV28	TRBJ1-2	TGTGCCAGCAGAAATACAGGGGTGGTAGGTGGCTACACCTTC	CASRNTGVVGGYTF
.	.	TRBV7-2	TRBJ1-1	TGTGCCAGCAGCTTGGATCGGGTAGGTGAAGCTTTCTTT	CASSLDRVGEAFF
once	.	TRBV4-3	TRBJ2-6	TGCGCCAGCAGCCAAGATCTTCCAGGGGCGCCCTCTGGGGCCAACGTCCTGACTTTC	CASSQDLPGAPSGANVLTF
.	.	TRBV7-3	TRBJ2-3	TGTGCCACCTCAGGGGGAGGCGGCACAGATACGCAGTATTTT	CATSGGGGTDTQYF
.	.	TRBV28	TRBJ1-1	TGTGCCAGCAGCCGAGTGGGAGGGAACACTGAAGCTTTCTTT	CASSRVGGNTEAFF
few	TRBD2	TRBV10-1	TRBJ2-5	TGCGCCAGCAGTGAGTCCGGAGGGGCCGGGACTAGCGGGAGAAAGGACCAGTACTTC	CASSESGGAGTSGRKDQYF
.	TRBD2	TRBV27	TRBJ2-1	TGTGCCAGCAGTTTCCCTAGGGGCGGGAGTATGGATGAGCAGTTCTTC	CASSFPRGGSMDEQFF
.	.	TRBV30	TRBJ1-1	TGTGCCTGGAGAAGTTCGGAGACTGAAGCTTTCTTT	CAWRSSETEAFF
.	TRBD2	TRBV5-1	TRBJ2-7	TGCGCCAGCAGCTTCCTAGCGGGGTTCTCCTACGAGCAGTACTTC	CASSFLAGFSYEQYF
.	.	TRBV10-1	TRBJ1-1	TGCGCCAGCAGTGAGTCGAACGTTAACACTGAAGCTTTCTTT	CASSESNVNTEAFF
.	TRBD1	TRBV28	TRBJ1-5	TGTGCCAGCAGCACCTCCTCGACAGGGGGGAGGTTGGGACAGCCCCAGCATTTT	CASSTSSTGGRLGQPQHF
.	TRBD1	TRBV5-1	TRBJ1-1	TGCGCCAGCAGCCGGACAGGCACTGAAGCTTTCTTT	CASSRTGTEAFF
.	TRBD2	TRBV7-3	TRBJ2-5	TGTGCCAGCAGCTTAAGAGCGGGAGCCTTGGGAGAGACCCAGTACTTC	CASSLRAGALGETQYF
.	TRBD1	TRBV9	TRBJ1-4	TGTGCCAGCAGCCCCGCCGGGGACAGCTATGAAAAACTGTTTTTT	CASSPAGDSYEKLFF
.	.	TRBV5-6	TRBJ2-7	TGTGCCAGCAGCCGGGGCACCTACGAGCAGTACTTC	CASSRGTYEQYF
.	.	TRBV28	TRBJ1-5	TGTGCCAGCAGTCCCCCCCCCGGGGATCAGCCCCAGCATTTT	CASSPPPGDQPQHF